This T cell receptor (beta chain) was recovered during a study of blood T cell repertoires in COVID-19. Study context: Sources were T cells, B-cell-depleted T cells, or PBMCs; the material itself was cDNA or gDNA.

Profiling relied on immunoSEQ multiplex PCR, and the TCRdb table lists in-frame clones only, not all of them. The sample yields about 250,000 clones, about 86% seen once. V shed 5 bases and J 0 bases; nucleotides not matched to a gene: 5. Germline V gene lookup returns CDR1 MDHEN and CDR2 SYDVKM. CDR3 size: 15 residues. Notes on this clone: This sample also contains other DNA sequences that code for the same CDR3.

V gene TRBV28 combines with J gene TRBJ2-7; 9 positions agree with TRBD2. The sequenced material came from peripheral blood. This clonotype was sampled from a man older than 75 with acute or convalescent COVID-19. This chain's CDR3 is CASSLAGTASYEQYF. Here the CDR3 DNA reads TGTGCCAGCAGTCTAGCGGGGACAGCCTCCTACGAGCAGTACTTC.